The 21 T cell receptor beta chains in this list originate from one sample, sequenced in a study of identical twins. MiXCR was run by TCRdb on the 5' RACE reads, yielding one entry per CDR3 protein. This sample has hundreds of thousands of distinct CDR3 sequences, with 6% to 6.5% found just once. Sequencing input: naive T cells sorted from blood. The receptors originated from a man between 18 and 29 years old in good health.

The chain couples TRBV6-5 to TRBJ2-7; the D is unclear. Germline CDR1 and CDR2: MNHEY and SVGAGI. V lost 10 bases and J 4 bases, leaving 11 bases between the germline ends. CDR3 length equals 11 residues. The CDR3 DNA is TGTGCCACCAAGGTGGGGTACGAGCAGTACTTC. Translating gives CATKVGYEQYF.

This clonotype was found many times. The chain is built from TRBV5-1 and TRBJ2-4; TRBD1 agrees at 12 bases. Trimming at V came to 4 bases and at J to 0 bases, leaving 2 bases not matched to a gene. This CDR3 has 16 amino acids. CDR1 is SGHRS and CDR2 is YFSETQ in the germline V gene. The CDR3 DNA reads as TGCGCCAGCAGCCGGGGACAGGGGGCAGCCAAAAACATTCAGTACTTC. Its protein is CASSRGQGAAKNIQYF.

This clonotype was seen ten or more times. This rearrangement joins TRBV29-1 to TRBJ2-3; 9 nucleotides line up with TRBD2. CDR1 is SQVTM, CDR2 ANQGSEA, per germline. The trim removed 3 bases at V and 5 bases at J, leaving 12 bases unmatched. The CDR3 extends over 16 amino acids. The CDR3 here is CSVDLGLAGLVDTQYF. As DNA, the CDR3 is TGCAGCGTTGATTTAGGCCTAGCGGGGCTGGTAGATACGCAGTATTTT.

In this sample, this clonotype turned up many times. The junction shows a germline mismatch at one end, possibly a read error. The chain couples TRBV29-1 to TRBJ1-5; D gene unclear. Looked up from germline, CDR1 is SQVTM and CDR2 is ANQGSEA. The length of the CDR3 is 12 residues. This CDR3 reads CSVQATNLPQHF. CDR3 sequence (DNA): TGCAGCGTTCAGGCGACGAATCTGCCCCAGCATTTT.

The table lists this clonotype with many counts. The rearrangement joins TRBV12-3 or TRBV12-4 to TRBJ2-3, with D perhaps TRBD1 or TRBD2 (5 bases each). The V gene lost 2 bases and the J gene lost 5 bases, with 14 bases spanning the gap. The CDR3 totals 15 residues. Written as DNA, the CDR3 is TGTGCCAGCAGTTTAAATGTCGGGGCAGAAGATACGCAGTATTTT. Translated: CASSLNVGAEDTQYF.

This clonotype was seen a few times. The chain is built from TRBV20-1 and TRBJ2-1; TRBD2 agrees at 8 bases. From germline, CDR1 is DFQATT and CDR2 SNEGSKA (reference sequence). V lost 5 bases to trimming and J lost 4 bases; unmatched junction nucleotides: 13. There are 16 residues in the CDR3. The CDR3 coding sequence is TGCAGTGCTGGGGATTGGGTTAGCGGGAAATACAATGAGCAGTTCTTC. As protein: CSAGDWVSGKYNEQFF.

This sequence joins TRBV14 and TRBJ2-3; D is unresolved. Germline CDR1 is SGHDN and CDR2 is FVKESK. Deletions cut 5 bases from V and 5 bases from J, with 20 bases between. This CDR3 region has 16 residues. CDR3 in DNA: TGTGCCAGCAGCAAGGGTTTCACACCCCTGGGAGATACGCAGTATTTT. Translated: CASSKGFTPLGDTQYF.

This clonotype was recorded at least ten times. This chain connects TRBV4-3 to TRBJ2-4; 7 nucleotides line up with TRBD1. Germline lookup yields CDR1 LGHNA and CDR2 YSLEER. The CDR3 totals 15 residues. V was pared by 0 bases and J by 4 bases, with 3 bases of the junction left unmatched. As DNA, the CDR3 is TGCGCCAGCAGCCAAGACGGGACAGCAAAAAACATTCAGTACTTC. It codes for CASSQDGTAKNIQYF.

This clonotype was observed a few times. This chain connects TRBV21-1 to TRBJ1-5; TRBD1 is taken as the D call from the table, unchecked against the DNA. TRBV21-1 is marked as a pseudogene. CDR3 length: 20 residues. CDR3 in amino acids: CASSKNGGPPEGDRNQPQHF. The CDR3 DNA is TGTGCCAGCAGCAAAAATGGGGGCCCCCCCGAGGGTGATCGCAATCAGCCCCAGCATTTT.

This clonotype came up once. A read error may be the cause here, since a much bigger clone is one base away. CDR3 DNA sequence: TGTGCCATCAGCCCCAGGGTAGCGGGAGAGGAGAATGAGCAGTTCTTC. Amino acid sequence: CAISPRVAGEENEQFF. The chain combines TRBV10-3 with TRBJ2-1; 9 bases line up with TRBD2. The J segment lost 7 bases and the V segment lost 6 bases, leaving 13 bases of the junction unmatched. The CDR3 loop spans 16 amino acids. The germline CDR1 and CDR2 sequences are ENHRY and SYGVKD.

In its sample, this clonotype was seen many times. The V call is TRBV27, the J call TRBJ2-2, with D unresolved. The CDR3 extends over 11 amino acids. Between the trimmed V and J ends, which lost 4 bases and 6 bases, there was a span of 3 bases. CDR1 and CDR2 from the germline V gene are MNHEY and SMNVEV (reference sequence). This CDR3 is CASSSPGELFF. In DNA form, the CDR3 reads TGTGCCAGCAGTTCGCCCGGGGAGCTGTTTTTT.

This clonotype was seen more than once but under ten times. V and J are TRBV7-8 and TRBJ2-7, with D maybe TRBD1 (5 bases). V was pared by 5 bases and J by 4 bases, with 18 bases between. CDR3 size: 15 residues. Germline V lookup: CDR1 SGHVS, CDR2 FQNEAQ. CDR3 protein: CASSPAQGGAYEQYV. Here the CDR3 DNA reads TGTGCCAGCAGCCCAGCCCAGGGTGGGGCTTACGAGCAGTACGTC.

This clonotype was seen a few times. One end of the junction fails to match germline, which may point to a read error. This chain uses TRBV5-4 with TRBJ2-2; D may correspond to TRBD1 or TRBD2 (5 bases each). Per germline, CDR1 SGHNT and CDR2 YYREEE (reference sequence). The CDR3 spans 15 residues. The CDR3 DNA reads TGTGCCAGCAGCTTGGTTGGGACCAACACCGGGGAGCCGGTTTTT. Translated, it gives CASSLVGTNTGEPVF.

This clonotype was seen only a few times. The chain is built from TRBV7-2 and TRBJ2-4; unclear D gene. The germline CDR1 and CDR2 sequences are SGHTA and FQGNSA. This CDR3 has 11 amino acids. V lost 5 bases and J 9 bases, leaving 8 bases between the germline ends. The CDR3 reads CASSVNTIQYF. CDR3 DNA sequence: TGTGCCAGCAGCGTAAATACCATTCAGTACTTC.

The genes are TRBV11-2 and TRBJ2-1; TRBD2 matches at 12 bases. The V segment lost 0 bases and the J segment 6 bases; nucleotides outside the gene matches: 3. The CDR3 consists of 16 residues. Per the germline V gene, CDR1 is SGHAT and CDR2 is FQNNGV. The CDR3 DNA is TGTGCCAGCAGCTTAGAGACTAGCGGGAGATTCAATGAGCAGTTCTTC. This gives the protein CASSLETSGRFNEQFF.

This clonotype has more than one count but fewer than ten. The rearrangement uses TRBV12-3 or TRBV12-4 and TRBJ1-1, with D maybe TRBD1 (6 bases). This CDR3 contains 14 residues. V lost 6 bases, J lost 4 bases, and 15 bases lay in between. Here the CDR3 reads CASSPRGWVTEAFF. CDR3 DNA: TGTGCCAGCAGCCCCAGGGGCTGGGTCACTGAAGCTTTCTTT.

The sample holds many counts of this clonotype. V is TRBV20-1 and J is TRBJ1-6, with unresolved D. V shed 5 bases and J shed 4 bases, with 9 bases lying between them. This CDR3 spans 13 amino acids. Germline V gene lookup returns CDR1 DFQATT and CDR2 SNEGSKA (reference sequence). As DNA, the CDR3 is TGCAGTGCTCCTAGTGCATATAATTCACCCCTCCACTTT. Encoded protein: CSAPSAYNSPLHF.

V gene TRBV4-1 combines with J gene TRBJ2-1, with 7 bases identical to TRBD2. V lost 3 bases and J lost 5; bases outside the gene matches: 7. There are 15 residues in the CDR3. Germline V CDR1 and CDR2: MGHRA, YSYEKL. CDR3 sequence: CASSHPMGLNNEQFF. The CDR3 DNA is TGCGCCAGCAGCCACCCCATGGGACTAAACAATGAGCAGTTCTTC.

The chain uses TRBV28 and TRBJ2-2; 9 bases align to TRBD2. The CDR3 consists of 16 residues. V lost 7 bases and J lost 5; bases outside the gene matches: 11. CDR1 and CDR2 from the germline V gene are MDHEN and SYDVKM. CDR3 sequence reads: CASKGGGGRATGELFF. The CDR3 nucleotides read TGTGCCAGCAAGGGTGGTGGCGGGAGGGCGACCGGGGAGCTGTTTTTT.

This chain connects TRBV4-2 to TRBJ2-3; 11 nucleotides match TRBD2. There are 15 residues in the CDR3. The trim removed 8 bases at V and 4 bases at J, leaving 8 bases unmatched. Germline V gene data show CDR1 as LGHNA and CDR2 as YNFKEQ. Here the CDR3 reads CASGRLAGIPDTQYF. The CDR3 coding sequence is TGTGCCAGCGGCAGACTAGCGGGAATCCCAGATACGCAGTATTTT.

This chain links TRBV9 with TRBJ2-1; D is possibly TRBD2 (6 bases). CDR3 length: 15 residues. CDR1 and CDR2 (germline): SGDLS, YYNGEE. V was shortened by 0 bases and J by 2 bases, with 9 bases between the two germline ends. The CDR3 DNA follows: TGTGCCAGCAGCGTAGCCGCTAGCGCCTACAATGAGCAGTTCTTC. This sequence encodes CASSVAASAYNEQFF.